One sample yielded the 20 T cell receptor beta chains listed below, sequenced in a study of response to subunit inactivated influenza vaccine (dated by TCRdb to between 2018 and 2020). Libraries were made using RT-PCR. Sequencing used an Illumina HiSeq 2500. Through fastp at Q25 and MiXCR, TCRdb rebuilt clones from the public reads, retaining in-frame beta chains. All rows with the same CDR3 protein become a single entry with the most common DNA and genes. Within this sample are some 570,000 distinct CDR3 sequences, with about 10% of them counted one time only. The ten largest clones capture about 10% of the sample. The data were also submitted as part of a second study, on T cells expressing NK-cell markers. The second source states: TCR beta cDNA libraries were made by 5'RACE template switching that added a universal primer site and unique molecular identifiers.

This sample comprised PBMCs from blood, obtained on the day of vaccination. The receptors stem from a middle-aged man who received an inactivated influenza vaccine. Donor details come from another sample of the same person, matched by shared clones.

The chain uses TRBV5-1 and TRBJ2-6; D is undetermined. There are 16 residues in the CDR3. Germline V gives CDR1 SGHRS, CDR2 YFSETQ. Trimming pared 4 bases from V and 0 bases from J, leaving 11 bases between. DNA of the CDR3: TGCGCCAGCAGCGGAGAAGTAACCTCTGGGGCCAACGTCCTGACTTTC. Its translation is CASSGEVTSGANVLTF. Full variable domain (remainder filled in from reference TRBV5-1 and TRBJ2-6): KAGVTQTPRYLIKTRGQQVTLSCSPISGHRSVSWYQQTPGQGLQFLFEYFSETQRNKGNFPGRFSGRQFSNSRSEMNVSTLELGDSALYLCASSGEVTSGANVLTFGAGSRLTVL.

This chain connects TRBV5-1 to TRBJ1-1; D possibly corresponds to TRBD1 (5 bases). CDR3 length: 9 residues. CDR1 is SGHRS and CDR2 is YFSETQ in the germline V gene. Trimming pared 6 bases from V and 13 bases from J, leaving 10 bases between. The CDR3 nucleotides are TGCGCCAGCAAACAGGTGGATTTCTTT. It specifies CASKQVDFF.

CDR3 nucleotides: TGTGCCAGCAGCTTACCCTCCAAGGACTTCGCTTTCTTT. Protein: CASSLPSKDFAFF. This chain connects TRBV7-9 to TRBJ1-1, with D hard to call. The CDR3 is 13 residues long. CDR1 is SEHNR and CDR2 is FQNEAQ in the germline V gene (reference sequence). The ends were cut back, 2 bases at V and 11 bases at J, with 15 bases in the middle.

The gene calls are TRBV6-2 or TRBV6-3 and TRBJ2-5, with TRBD1 as a possible D gene (5 bases). This CDR3 has 14 amino acids. CDR1 is MNHEY and CDR2 is SVGEGT in the germline V gene. V lost 5 bases to trimming and J lost 7 bases, with 17 bases between them. This CDR3 reads CASSIQPPGRTQYF. The CDR3 DNA follows: TGTGCCAGCAGTATACAGCCTCCAGGGCGGACCCAGTACTTC.

This clonotype was seen ten or more times. The chain couples TRBV20-1 to TRBJ2-5, with D unresolved. V lost 0 bases to trimming and J lost 1 base, with 9 bases between them. Germline assignment: CDR1 DFQATT and CDR2 SNEGSKA (reference sequence). The CDR3 totals 14 residues. The CDR3 bases are TGCAGTGCTAGAGATCCCAGGAGCCAAGAGACCCAGTACTTC. Residues: CSARDPRSQETQYF.

The rearrangement uses TRBV10-3 and TRBJ2-7, with unresolved D. V was trimmed by 8 bases and J by 6 bases, leaving 17 bases between them. This CDR3 contains 13 residues. Germline V gene sequence: CDR1 ENHRY, CDR2 SYGVKD. Here the CDR3 DNA reads TGTGCCATCGGCCCCGGGCTCCTCAGCGAGCAGTACTTC. Translated: CAIGPGLLSEQYF.

The chain couples TRBV12-3 or TRBV12-4 to TRBJ1-6; the D is unclear. V was cut by 6 bases and J by 7 bases, with 16 bases left in between. The CDR3 loop spans 15 amino acids. The CDR3 is CASRDRVIGNSPLHF. As DNA, the CDR3 is TGTGCCAGCAGGGACCGCGTGATCGGGAATTCACCCCTCCACTTT.

The chain joins TRBV12-3 or TRBV12-4 to TRBJ1-1; TRBD1 aligns across 10 bases. CDR3 length: 16 amino acids. The ends lost 1 base at V and 4 bases at J; junction bases unmatched: 6. For the CDR3, the DNA is TGTGCCAGCAGTTTAGGACAGGGGGCTTTGAGCACTGAAGCTTTCTTT. Protein: CASSLGQGALSTEAFF.

The rearrangement links TRBV7-2 to TRBJ1-2; no reliable D call. CDR3 length equals 14 residues. Deletions cut 1 base from V and 4 bases from J, with 10 bases between. The germline CDR1 and CDR2 sequences are SGHTA and FQGNSA. In DNA form, the CDR3 reads TGTGCCAGCAGCTTAGTTGAGGGCCGCTATGGCTACACCTTC. Translating gives CASSLVEGRYGYTF.

The chain has TRBV20-1 and TRBJ2-3; D is possibly TRBD2 (5 bases). V shed 6 bases and J shed 4 bases, with 17 bases lying between them. There are 14 residues in the CDR3. CDR1 DFQATT and CDR2 SNEGSKA come from the germline V gene (reference sequence). CDR3 in DNA: TGCAGTGCCTCGAACGGGAATGGGGCAGATACGCAGTATTTT. Translation gives CSASNGNGADTQYF.

This clonotype appeared a few times. V gene TRBV27 combines with J gene TRBJ2-3, with D possibly being TRBD1 (6 bases). The CDR3 is 13 residues long. Germline CDR1 reads MNHEY; CDR2 reads SMNVEV (reference sequence). The V end lost 10 bases, the J end lost 6 bases, and 17 bases lay between the germline ends. This CDR3 reads CATNRVPPDTQYF. For the CDR3, the DNA is TGTGCCACCAACAGGGTACCTCCCGATACGCAGTATTTT.

This rearrangement joins TRBV5-1 to TRBJ1-6, with a tentative D call TRBD1 (6 bases). The CDR3 loop spans 15 amino acids. Germline loops: CDR1 SGHRS, CDR2 YFSETQ. Between the trimmed V and J ends, which lost 4 bases and 7 bases, there was a span of 15 bases. CDR3 nucleotide sequence: TGCGCCAGCAGCAAAGACAGGAGTTTAAATTCACCCCTCCACTTT. Amino acid sequence: CASSKDRSLNSPLHF. The full variable domain, in which reference TRBV5-1 and TRBJ1-6 provide the parts outside the CDR3, is KAGVTQTPRYLIKTRGQQVTLSCSPISGHRSVSWYQQTPGQGLQFLFEYFSETQRNKGNFPGRFSGRQFSNSRSEMNVSTLELGDSALYLCASSKDRSLNSPLHFGNGTRLTVT.

This clonotype was detected a few times. In nucleotides, the CDR3 is TGCAGTGCTAGAGCGCGAACCTACAATGAGCAGTTCTTC. This encodes CSARARTYNEQFF. The chain is built from TRBV20-1 and TRBJ2-1; D not certain. The germline V gene encodes CDR1 DFQATT and CDR2 SNEGSKA (reference sequence). V was shortened by 1 base and J by 2 bases, with 6 bases between the two germline ends. The CDR3 runs to 13 residues.

This clonotype has just a few counts. The rearrangement links TRBV18 to TRBJ2-5; a possible D gene is TRBD1 (6 bases). The CDR3 is made up of 14 amino acids. Germline-derived CDR1 and CDR2 are KGHSH and LQKENI. V was pared by 2 bases and J by 5 bases, with 12 bases between. The DNA of the CDR3 is TGTGCCAGCTCACCAAACCAGGGGAGCGAGACCCAGTACTTC. Translating gives CASSPNQGSETQYF.

The sample holds many counts of this clonotype. Here the CDR3 reads CSVDGQGGTYEQYF. Here the CDR3 DNA reads TGCAGCGTTGATGGGCAGGGGGGTACCTACGAGCAGTACTTC. The chain joins TRBV29-1 to TRBJ2-7, with D perhaps TRBD1 (7 bases). This CDR3 has 14 amino acids. The germline V and J ends were trimmed by 3 bases and 2 bases, with 14 bases remaining between them. Per the germline V gene, CDR1 is SQVTM and CDR2 is ANQGSEA.

This clonotype was counted at least ten times. This chain connects TRBV5-1 to TRBJ1-2; a possible D gene is TRBD1 (5 bases). CDR3 size: 12 residues. Between the trimmed V and J ends, which lost 4 bases and 8 bases, there was a span of 12 bases. CDR1 and CDR2 (germline): SGHRS, YFSETQ. The CDR3 is CASSRQGHGYTF. CDR3 in DNA: TGCGCCAGCAGCAGGCAGGGCCACGGCTACACCTTC.

This clonotype was counted only a few times. J is TRBJ2-3 and V is TRBV15; D unresolved. V was shortened by 1 base and J by 4 bases, with 9 bases between the two germline ends. CDR3 length equals 14 residues. In germline, CDR1 is LNHNV, CDR2 YYDKDF (reference sequence). CDR3 protein: CATSRGVGPDTQYF. As DNA, the CDR3 is TGTGCCACCAGCAGAGGAGTAGGGCCAGATACGCAGTATTTT.

The J gene is TRBJ2-5, the V gene TRBV20-1; TRBD2 matches 10 bases. With V trimmed by 0 bases and J by 5 bases, 9 bases remained unmatched. The CDR3 loop spans 16 amino acids. Germline V gene lookup returns CDR1 DFQATT and CDR2 SNEGSKA (reference sequence). The CDR3 bases are TGCAGTGCTAGAGATATACGGCTAGCGGGAGTTGAGACCCAGTACTTC. It is translated as CSARDIRLAGVETQYF.

Only a few counts were recorded for this clonotype. The chain joins TRBV7-8 to TRBJ2-1, with TRBD2 matching 10 bases. The length of the CDR3 is 14 residues. In germline, CDR1 is SGHVS, CDR2 FQNEAQ. J lost 10 bases, V lost 2 bases, and 5 bases had no gene match. CDR3 nucleotide sequence: TGTGCCAGCAGCTTATTAGTACTAGCGGGAGAGCAGTTCTTC. Translation gives CASSLLVLAGEQFF.

This clonotype was seen many times. The chain employs TRBV12-3 or TRBV12-4 and TRBJ1-4, with D uncertain. This CDR3 has 12 amino acids. V was pared by 3 bases and J by 7 bases, with 6 bases between. CDR3 bases: TGTGCCAGCAGTTTTAACGGTGAAAAACTGTTTTTT. Encoded protein: CASSFNGEKLFF.